The 30 T cell receptor beta chains below come from one sample, sequenced in a study of blood T cell repertoires in COVID-19. This table comes from immunoSEQ multiplex PCR, and its TCRdb copy is limited to in-frame clones, with some not included. This sample has about 79,000 clones, with more than 85% found just once. Sequencing used peripheral blood. Source of these receptors: a man between 65 and 85 years old with active or convalescent COVID-19.

V usage is TRBV6-5 and J usage is TRBJ2-7; 8 bases align to TRBD2. V lost 8 bases and J lost 0; bases outside the gene matches: 3. Germline V gene data show CDR1 as MNHEY and CDR2 as SVGAGI. The CDR3 sequence is 13 residues long. CDR3 DNA sequence: TGTGCCAGCCGGGGGGGGAGCTCCTACGAGCAGTACTTC. This gives the protein CASRGGSSYEQYF.

V gene TRBV4-1 combines with J gene TRBJ1-2; 10 positions match TRBD1. V trimming: 5 bases; J trimming: 4 bases; junction bases outside the gene matches: 10. Germline V gene data show CDR1 as MGHRA and CDR2 as YSYEKL. There are 16 residues in the CDR3. CDR3 residues: CASSAGQGNILYGYTF. The CDR3 DNA reads TGCGCCAGCAGCGCGGGACAGGGGAACATCCTCTATGGCTACACCTTC.

The V and J genes are TRBV30 and TRBJ2-6, with 8 nucleotides matching TRBD1. Losses at the gene ends were 5 bases for V and 2 bases for J; bases not matched to a gene: 14. The CDR3 is 18 residues long. Germline CDR1 reads GTSNPN; CDR2 reads SVGIG (reference sequence). The CDR3 region has the DNA TGTGCCTGGGGGGCTTTGGGACAGGCTTTGCCTGGGGCCAACGTCCTGACTTTC. Protein: CAWGALGQALPGANVLTF.

This chain links TRBV5-3 with TRBJ2-4; 9 nucleotides agree with TRBD2. TRBV5-3 counts as an open reading frame of uncertain function. Unmatched junction bases numbered 15, after V lost 3 bases and J lost 11 bases. This CDR3 region has 16 residues. The CDR3 DNA reads as TGTGCCAGAAGCTACACCCGAGGACTCCGCGGGGGGGTTCAGTACTTC. This translates into CARSYTRGLRGGVQYF.

V is TRBV5-1 and J is TRBJ2-7; D possibly corresponds to TRBD2 (7 bases). This CDR3 is built from 15 residues. CDR1 is SGHRS and CDR2 is YFSETQ in the germline V gene. V shed 3 bases and J shed 5 bases, with 18 bases lying between them. This chain's CDR3 is CASSSGASGLDEQYF. The DNA of the CDR3 is TGCGCCAGCAGCTCGGGGGCTAGCGGCCTTGACGAGCAGTACTTC.

The rearrangement joins TRBV11-2 to TRBJ1-1; 9 bases line up with TRBD1. This CDR3 spans 14 amino acids. V gave up 6 bases and J gave up 3 bases; unmatched junction bases: 5. Germline V CDR1 and CDR2: SGHAT, FQNNGV. The CDR3 region has the DNA TGTGCCAGCAGGAAACAGGGGGCTTACACTGAAGCTTTCTTT. Protein product: CASRKQGAYTEAFF. Looking up the rest from reference TRBV11-2 and TRBJ1-1 gives the full variable domain: EAGVAQSPRYKIIEKRQSVAFWCNPISGHATLYWYQQILGQGPKLLIQFQNNGVVDDSQLPKDRFSAERLKGVDSTLKIQPAKLEDSAVYLCASRKQGAYTEAFFGQGTRLTVV.

Here the CDR3 DNA reads TGTGCCAGCCGCTCGATGGGACAGGGGCATTATGGCTACACCTTC. Translating it yields CASRSMGQGHYGYTF. This chain links TRBV28 with TRBJ1-2; 10 positions agree with TRBD1. Germline CDR1 is MDHEN and CDR2 is SYDVKM. J lost 5 bases, V lost 8 bases, and 11 bases had no gene match. This CDR3 has 15 residues.

The chain's CDR3 is CATSSASKSGYEQYF. The CDR3, as DNA: TGTGCCACCAGCTCGGCTAGCAAATCGGGCTACGAGCAGTACTTC. This rearrangement joins TRBV15 to TRBJ2-7, with D possibly matching TRBD2 (5 bases). Germline V gene data show CDR1 as LNHNV and CDR2 as YYDKDF (reference sequence). Between the trimmed V and J ends, which lost 5 bases and 3 bases, there was a span of 17 bases. This CDR3 region has 15 residues.

This clone is a singleton in its sample. J is TRBJ2-5 and V is TRBV11-2; perhaps TRBD1 as D (5 bases). Germline-derived CDR1 and CDR2 are SGHAT and FQNNGV. This CDR3 spans 18 amino acids. The V end was cut by 1 base, the J end by 1 base, with 19 bases between. CDR3: CASSLVRAGIYSQETQYF. In DNA, the CDR3 is TGTGCCAGCAGCTTAGTTAGGGCAGGGATATATTCCCAAGAGACCCAGTACTTC.

The chain joins TRBV5-5 to TRBJ1-5, with 10 bases identical to TRBD1. V gave up 4 bases and J gave up 7 bases; unmatched junction bases: 5. This CDR3 contains 14 residues. Germline loops: CDR1 SGHKS, CDR2 YYEKEE (reference sequence). This CDR3 reads CASSPGQGGQPQHF. In DNA form, the CDR3 reads TGTGCCAGCAGCCCCGGACAGGGGGGACAGCCCCAGCATTTT.

The V and J genes are TRBV6-5 and TRBJ2-5, with 7 bases matching TRBD1. Trimming took 5 bases from V and 3 from J; bases not matched to a gene: 6. There are 14 residues in the CDR3. Per germline, CDR1 MNHEY and CDR2 SVGAGI. CDR3 bases: TGTGCCAGCAGTACCGGGACAGTCAAAGAGACCCAGTACTTC. Translated: CASSTGTVKETQYF.

The rearrangement links TRBV5-1 to TRBJ1-4; the D is unclear. V lost 4 bases and J lost 7, with 14 bases in between. Germline V gene sequence: CDR1 SGHRS, CDR2 YFSETQ. The CDR3 has 14 residues. CDR3 sequence reads: CASSPDGGSEKLFF. In DNA, the CDR3 is TGCGCCAGCAGCCCGGACGGAGGAAGTGAAAAACTGTTTTTT.

This clone was seen a handful of times. This chain joins TRBV30 and TRBJ2-2; no firm D call. This CDR3 is 12 amino acids long. Germline V gene data show CDR1 as GTSNPN and CDR2 as SVGIG (reference sequence). Trimming took off 2 bases at V and 3 bases at J, with 4 bases between the two ends. The CDR3 DNA reads TGTGCCTGGAGTCCCTACACCGGGGAGCTGTTTTTT. It specifies CAWSPYTGELFF.

J is TRBJ1-1 and V is TRBV4-1; weak D call: TRBD1 (5 bases). The CDR3 extends over 15 amino acids. Germline V CDR1 and CDR2: MGHRA, YSYEKL. The V gene lost 1 base and the J gene lost 1 base, with 10 bases spanning the gap. The CDR3 loop is CASSQGQGGNTEAFF. CDR3 nucleotide sequence: TGCGCCAGCAGCCAAGGGCAGGGAGGGAACACTGAAGCTTTCTTT.

This chain connects TRBV28 to TRBJ2-5; TRBD1 matches at 7 bases. From germline, CDR1 is MDHEN and CDR2 SYDVKM. Germline trimming cut 6 bases from V and 5 bases from J; bases unmatched to any gene: 9. The CDR3 consists of 14 residues. The CDR3 reads CASRLTGTEETQYF. The CDR3 nucleotides read TGTGCCAGCAGGCTAACAGGGACAGAGGAGACCCAGTACTTC.

V usage is TRBV15 and J usage is TRBJ1-2, with 7 bases matching TRBD1. The ends lost 0 bases at V and 13 bases at J; junction bases unmatched: 5. The V gene's germline CDR1 is LNHNV and CDR2 YYDKDF (reference sequence). The CDR3 contains 12 residues. The CDR3 DNA follows: TGTGCCACCAGCAGAGACCACAGGGGTCCCACCTTC. This encodes CATSRDHRGPTF.

The V call is TRBV18, the J call TRBJ1-1; D is possibly TRBD1 (5 bases). Germline V lookup: CDR1 KGHSH, CDR2 LQKENI. This CDR3 is built from 15 residues. V dropped 3 bases and J dropped 4 bases, with 15 bases sitting between them. The CDR3 DNA follows: TGTGCCAGCTCACCCCCCCGGACATTCGCCACTGAAGCTTTCTTT. Translating it yields CASSPPRTFATEAFF. Variable domain in full (rest from reference TRBV18 and TRBJ1-1): NAGVMQNPRHLVRRRGQEARLRCSPMKGHSHVYWYRQLPEEGLKFMVYLQKENIIDESGMPKERFSAEFPKEGPSILRIQQVVRGDSAAYFCASSPPRTFATEAFFGQGTRLTVV.

The chain combines TRBV4-1 with TRBJ2-3; TRBD2 matches at 11 bases. From germline, CDR1 is MGHRA and CDR2 YSYEKL. Trimming took 4 bases from V and 6 from J; bases not matched to a gene: 6. The CDR3 has 15 amino acids. The CDR3, as DNA: TGCGCCAGCAGCCGGAGACTAGCGGGGATCGATACGCAGTATTTT. This translates into CASSRRLAGIDTQYF.

The chain has TRBV6-5 and TRBJ2-7; 7 positions match TRBD2. Germline V gene data show CDR1 as MNHEY and CDR2 as SVGAGI. Trimming cost V 7 bases and J 3 bases; bases outside gene matches: 3. The CDR3 runs to 12 residues. CDR3 protein: CASNLAVYEQYF. The CDR3 nucleotides are TGTGCCAGCAATCTAGCGGTCTACGAGCAGTACTTC.

In regard to this clone: Within the sample, other DNA sequences also encode this same CDR3. The gene calls are TRBV18 and TRBJ2-5, with D perhaps TRBD2 (5 bases). The CDR3 length is 12 residues. Trimming took 3 bases from V and 5 from J, leaving 7 bases between them. The V gene's germline CDR1 is KGHSH and CDR2 LQKENI. The CDR3 coding sequence is TGTGCCAGCTCACCGGGCGGGGAGACCCAGTACTTC. Its translation: CASSPGGETQYF.

The chain couples TRBV2 to TRBJ2-5, with TRBD2 as a possible D gene (7 bases). The CDR3 consists of 14 residues. In germline, CDR1 is SNHLY, CDR2 FYNNEI. Trimming left V 5 bases short and J 7 bases short, with 17 bases between. The CDR3 loop reads CASSTRRGGGTQYF. The CDR3, as DNA: TGTGCCAGCAGTACCCGGCGGGGAGGGGGGACCCAGTACTTC.

This clone was observed a single time. The gene calls are TRBV5-4 and TRBJ2-5; 12 bases are shared with TRBD2. J lost 7 bases, V lost 4 bases, and 11 bases had no gene match. Germline lookup yields CDR1 SGHNT and CDR2 YYREEE (reference sequence). This CDR3 comprises 16 residues. The CDR3 DNA follows: TGTGCCAGCAGCACTAGGACTAGCGGGGTTGATAGGACCCAGTACTTC. Translation: CASSTRTSGVDRTQYF. Based on the CDR3 plus reference TRBV5-4 and TRBJ2-5, the full variable domain is ETGVTQSPTHLIKTRGQQVTLRCSSQSGHNTVSWYQQALGQGPQFIFQYYREEENGRGNFPPRFSGLQFPNYSSELNVNALELDDSALYLCASSTRTSGVDRTQYFGPGTRLLVL.

This clone occurred a few times. The chain links TRBV4-1 to TRBJ1-1; the D is unclear. The CDR3 contains 15 residues. Deletions cut 0 bases from V and 5 bases from J, with 13 bases between. Germline V gene data show CDR1 as MGHRA and CDR2 as YSYEKL. The CDR3 DNA is TGCGCCAGCAGCCAAGATGCCCGGTTGGAGACTGAAGCTTTCTTT. Its translation: CASSQDARLETEAFF.

The chain combines TRBV5-1 with TRBJ2-7; D is perhaps TRBD2 (6 bases). The CDR3 length is 13 residues. In germline, CDR1 is SGHRS, CDR2 YFSETQ. Trimming removed 4 bases at V and 2 bases at J, with 10 bases between. The CDR3 here is CASSGSGTYEQYF. DNA for the CDR3: TGCGCCAGCAGCGGTAGCGGAACCTACGAGCAGTACTTC.

V is TRBV6-5 and J is TRBJ2-1, with D perhaps matching TRBD2 (5 bases). Trimming stripped 8 bases from V and 5 bases from J, with 19 bases between. The CDR3 is made up of 15 amino acids. The germline V gene encodes CDR1 MNHEY and CDR2 SVGAGI. The CDR3 loop reads CASSRWADGDNEQFF. CDR3 DNA: TGTGCCAGCTCGAGGTGGGCGGACGGGGACAATGAGCAGTTCTTC.

The V call is TRBV29-1, the J call TRBJ1-2, with TRBD1 matching 7 bases. The germline CDR1 and CDR2 sequences are SQVTM and ANQGSEA. V trimming: 5 bases; J trimming: 4 bases; junction bases outside the gene matches: 4. The CDR3 has 12 residues. In DNA form, the CDR3 reads TGCAGCGTTATCAGACAGGGCTATGGCTACACCTTC. This sequence encodes CSVIRQGYGYTF.

The rearrangement uses TRBV11-2 and TRBJ2-5, with 10 nucleotides matching TRBD1. Trimming cost V 5 bases and J 1 base; bases outside gene matches: 10. The CDR3 runs to 17 residues. Germline V CDR1 and CDR2: SGHAT, FQNNGV. CDR3 amino acids: CASSTGQGPLIQETQYF. In DNA, the CDR3 is TGTGCCAGCAGCACGGGACAGGGGCCATTAATCCAAGAGACCCAGTACTTC.

The J gene is TRBJ2-1, the V gene TRBV28; unclear D gene. The V gene lost 5 bases and the J gene lost 0 bases, with 8 bases spanning the gap. The germline V gene encodes CDR1 MDHEN and CDR2 SYDVKM. The CDR3 is made up of 14 amino acids. CDR3 nucleotide sequence: TGTGCCAGCAGTCCCCCCGTCTCCTACAATGAGCAGTTCTTC. It yields the protein CASSPPVSYNEQFF.

The V and J genes are TRBV7-2 and TRBJ1-2; 7 bases align to TRBD1. Germline CDR1 and CDR2: SGHTA and FQGNSA. After removal of 4 bases from V and 8 bases from J, the junction contained 13 bases not matched to a gene. This CDR3 is 15 amino acids long. The chain's CDR3 is CASSSGAIQGLGYTF. The DNA for the CDR3 is TGTGCCAGCAGCTCAGGGGCCATACAGGGGTTGGGCTACACCTTC.

The chain carries TRBV7-2 and TRBJ2-5; D is perhaps TRBD2 (6 bases). This CDR3 is 13 amino acids long. The ends were cut back, 2 bases at V and 3 bases at J, with 7 bases in the middle. Germline loops: CDR1 SGHTA, CDR2 FQGNSA. In DNA, the CDR3 is TGTGCCAGCAGCTTAACGGGAGAAGAGACCCAGTACTTC. Translating gives CASSLTGEETQYF.